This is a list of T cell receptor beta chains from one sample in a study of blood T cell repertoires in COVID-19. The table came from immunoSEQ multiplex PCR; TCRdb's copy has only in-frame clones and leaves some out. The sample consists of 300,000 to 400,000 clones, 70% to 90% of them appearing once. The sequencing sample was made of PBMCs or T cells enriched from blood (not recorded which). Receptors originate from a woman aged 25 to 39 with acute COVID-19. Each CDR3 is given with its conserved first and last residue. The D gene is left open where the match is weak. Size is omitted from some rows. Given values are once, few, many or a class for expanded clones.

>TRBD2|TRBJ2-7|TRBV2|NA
CASSEIAGDEQYF
TGTGCCAGCAGTGAAATAGCGGGGGACGAGCAGTACTTC
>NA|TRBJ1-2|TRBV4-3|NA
CASSQVGGRSNYGYTF
TGCGCCAGCAGCCAAGTGGGAGGGAGATCTAACTATGGCTACACCTTC
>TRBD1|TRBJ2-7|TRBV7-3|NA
CASSLGQGSSYEQYF
TGTGCCAGCAGCCTTGGACAGGGGAGCTCCTACGAGCAGTACTTC
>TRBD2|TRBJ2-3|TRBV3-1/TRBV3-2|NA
CASSLSFWAGGDGGTDTQYF
TGTGCCAGCAGCCTTAGCTTTTGGGCGGGGGGGGACGGCGGGACAGATACGCAGTATTTT
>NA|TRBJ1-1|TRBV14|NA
CASSRGSGTEAFF
TGTGCCAGCAGCAGAGGGTCGGGCACTGAAGCTTTCTTT
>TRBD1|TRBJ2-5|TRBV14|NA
CASRRTGGAETQYF
TGTGCCAGCAGACGTACAGGGGGCGCAGAGACCCAGTACTTC
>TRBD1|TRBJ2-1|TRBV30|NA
CAWSTGTGIVNEQFF
TGTGCCTGGAGTACCGGGACAGGGATCGTCAATGAGCAGTTCTTC
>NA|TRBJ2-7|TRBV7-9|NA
CASSPGGTAAYEQYF
TGTGCCAGCAGCCCAGGGGGGACAGCGGCCTACGAGCAGTACTTC
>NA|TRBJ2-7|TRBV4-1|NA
CASSQAPGISSYEQYF
TGCGCCAGCAGCCAAGCTCCCGGGATTTCCTCCTACGAGCAGTACTTC
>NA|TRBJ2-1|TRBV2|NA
CASNLASSYNEQFF
TGTGCCAGCAACCTAGCGAGCTCCTACAATGAGCAGTTCTTC
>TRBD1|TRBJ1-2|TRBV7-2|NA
CASSPRTGGGYGYTF
TGTGCCAGCAGCCCGCGGACAGGGGGTGGCTATGGCTACACCTTC
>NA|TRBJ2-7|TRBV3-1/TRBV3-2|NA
CASSHRWAYF
TGTGCCAGCAGCCACCGTTGGGCGTACTTC
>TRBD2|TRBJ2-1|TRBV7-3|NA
CASSLDFRGGGSYNEQFF
TGTGCCAGCAGCTTAGATTTCCGGGGCGGGGGCTCCTACAATGAGCAGTTCTTC
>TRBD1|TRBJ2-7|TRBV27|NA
CASSSRGPHEQYF
TGTGCCAGCAGCAGCAGGGGGCCCCACGAGCAGTACTTC
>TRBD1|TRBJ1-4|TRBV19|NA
CASTAGGNWNEKLFF
TGTGCCAGTACTGCAGGGGGCAATTGGAATGAAAAACTGTTTTTT
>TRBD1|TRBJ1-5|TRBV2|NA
CASSQTGGGNQPQHF
TGTGCCAGCAGTCAGACAGGGGGAGGCAATCAGCCCCAGCATTTT
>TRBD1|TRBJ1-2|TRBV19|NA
CASSGTGGYGYTF
TGTGCCAGTAGCGGGACAGGGGGCTATGGCTACACCTTC
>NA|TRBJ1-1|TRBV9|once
CASSVGLTNTEAFF
TGTGCCAGCAGCGTAGGACTTACGAACACTGAAGCTTTCTTT
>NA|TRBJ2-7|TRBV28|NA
CASTSRTSSSYEQYF
TGTGCCAGCACATCACGGACTTCAAGCTCCTACGAGCAGTACTTC
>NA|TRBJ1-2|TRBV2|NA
CASSEVGRGVSRYGYTF
TGTGCCAGCAGTGAAGTCGGCAGGGGAGTATCTAGATATGGCTACACCTTC
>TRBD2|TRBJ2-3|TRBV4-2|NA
CASSQDPLTSGGAGTDTQYF
TGTGCCAGCAGCCAAGATCCTTTAACTAGCGGGGGGGCAGGCACAGATACGCAGTATTTT
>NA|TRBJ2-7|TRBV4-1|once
CASSPPDRASHEQYF
TGCGCCAGCAGCCCCCCGGACAGAGCAAGCCACGAGCAGTACTTC
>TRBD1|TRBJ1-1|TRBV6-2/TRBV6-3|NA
CASSHIIGQGDTEAFF
TGTGCCAGCAGTCACATCATCGGACAGGGGGACACTGAAGCTTTCTTT
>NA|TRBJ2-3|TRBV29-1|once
CSVELASFSTDTQYF
TGCAGCGTTGAGCTAGCATCCTTTAGCACAGATACGCAGTATTTT
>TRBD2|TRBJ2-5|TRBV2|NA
CASSRLAGGESGAGVQETQYF
TGTGCCAGCAGCCGGCTAGCGGGGGGAGAATCTGGGGCTGGGGTTCAAGAGACCCAGTACTTC
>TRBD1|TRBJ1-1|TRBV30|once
CAWRGDRVRTEAFF
TGTGCCTGGAGGGGGGACAGGGTGAGAACTGAAGCTTTCTTT
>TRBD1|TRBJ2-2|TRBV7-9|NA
CARTGQGGTGELFF
TGTGCCAGGACGGGACAGGGCGGCACCGGGGAGCTGTTTTTT
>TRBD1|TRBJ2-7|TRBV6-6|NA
CASSYAGTAYEQYF
TGTGCCAGCAGTTACGCCGGGACAGCTTACGAGCAGTACTTC
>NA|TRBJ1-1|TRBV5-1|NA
CASSFGNRKDTEAFF
TGCGCCAGCAGCTTTGGTAACAGGAAGGACACTGAAGCTTTCTTT
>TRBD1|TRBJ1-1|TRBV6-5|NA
CASSSGHRGNTEAFF
TGTGCCAGCAGTTCCGGACACAGGGGTAACACTGAAGCTTTCTTT
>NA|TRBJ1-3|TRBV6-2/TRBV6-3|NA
CASSHNRAPGNTIYF
TGTGCCAGCAGTCACAACAGGGCACCTGGAAACACCATATATTTT
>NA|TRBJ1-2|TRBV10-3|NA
CAISEGANYGYTF
TGTGCCATCAGTGAGGGGGCGAACTATGGCTACACCTTC
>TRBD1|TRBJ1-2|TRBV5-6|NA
CASREQGAYGYTF
TGTGCCAGCAGAGAACAGGGGGCCTATGGCTACACCTTC
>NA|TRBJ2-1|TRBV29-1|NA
CSVERQGGYNEQFF
TGCAGCGTGGAGCGGCAGGGAGGCTACAATGAGCAGTTCTTC
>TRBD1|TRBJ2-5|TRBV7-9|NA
CASSSTGTLQETQYF
TGTGCCAGCAGCTCGACAGGGACCCTACAAGAGACCCAGTACTTC
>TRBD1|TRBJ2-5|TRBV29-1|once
CSVGQGGETQYF
TGCAGCGTCGGACAGGGGGGCGAGACCCAGTACTTC
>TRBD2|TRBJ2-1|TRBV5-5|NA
CASSLVLAGGLVNEQFF
TGTGCCAGCAGCTTGGTCCTAGCGGGGGGGCTGGTGAATGAGCAGTTCTTC